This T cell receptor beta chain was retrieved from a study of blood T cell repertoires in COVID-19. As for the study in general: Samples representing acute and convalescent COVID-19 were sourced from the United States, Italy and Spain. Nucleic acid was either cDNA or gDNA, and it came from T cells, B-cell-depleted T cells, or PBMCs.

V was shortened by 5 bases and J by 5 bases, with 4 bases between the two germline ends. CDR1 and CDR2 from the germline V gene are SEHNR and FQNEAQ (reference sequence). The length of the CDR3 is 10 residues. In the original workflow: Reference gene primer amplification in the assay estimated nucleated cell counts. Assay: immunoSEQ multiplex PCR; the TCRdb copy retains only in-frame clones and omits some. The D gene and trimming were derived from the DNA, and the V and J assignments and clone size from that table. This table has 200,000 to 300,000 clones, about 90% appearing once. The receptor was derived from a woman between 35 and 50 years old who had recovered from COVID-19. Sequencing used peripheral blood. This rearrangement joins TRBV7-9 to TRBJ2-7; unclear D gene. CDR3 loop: CASSQNEQYF. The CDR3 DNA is TGTGCCAGCAGCCAGAACGAGCAGTACTTC.